This TCR beta chain was profiled in a study of blood T cell repertoires in COVID-19 (dated by TCRdb to about 2020). Regarding the complete study: Collaborator samples came from the United States, Italy and Spain and covered acute and convalescent phases of COVID-19. Samples came from the ongoing ImmuneRACE study (first 160 participants) plus 1,254 subjects from 6 global collaborators. The material from the prospective study consisted of cDNA or gDNA derived from T cells, B-cell-depleted T cells, or PBMCs. The repertoires were released in a freely available public database intended as a resource for research on the immune response to SARS-CoV-2. Deeply sampled blood TCRbeta repertoires from subjects exposed to, actively infected with, or recovered from COVID-19 were included in the dataset. Nearly every sample came with metadata listing a de-identified subject ID, COVID-19 status, age in years and sex. HLA class I and class II types, where available, came from metadata supplied by the sample provider rather than from assay-based typing. The investigation overall reported the following: The quantity of clinical and demographic metadata differed by source and by participant and was supplied without curation.

CDR1 LGHNA and CDR2 YNFKEQ are derived from the germline V gene. Germline trimming amounts to 1 base on V and 5 bases on J, with 5 as the count of junction bases outside the gene matches. The CDR3 spans 15 residues, from the cysteine through the phenylalanine. Left in the record is the CDR3 DNA by itself, 45 bases read in frame from the first base. TCRbeta CDR3 regions were amplified from genomic DNA using the immunoSEQ Assay, a bias-controlled multiplex PCR. The authors processed their data as follows. The number of nucleated cells in each sample was estimated from the amplification of reference gene primers within the assay. To quantify the absolute abundance of each unique TCRbeta CDR3 rearrangement, sequence reads were collapsed and filtered. For each sample, productive Simpson clonality was calculated as the square root of Simpson's diversity index over productive rearrangements. TCRdb mirrors the immuneACCESS table, restricted to in-frame sequences. Some clones are absent from its copies; in checked studies, under half trace to an unresolved V gene, and the reason for the others is unknown. For V, J and clone size, that table is used; D and trimming come from the DNA. A total of hundreds of thousands of clones appear in this sample, 70% to 90% of them only once. Of the sample, 2% to 2.5% is held by the ten largest clones.

Samples from volunteer blood donors who had recovered from COVID-19 were contributed by a second Seattle source. Each collaborating institution followed its own protocols to collect whole blood in K2EDTA tubes. Collaborator samples were shipped for TCRbeta analysis as frozen whole blood, isolated PBMCs, or DNA extracted from either sample type. Points on this clone: Its antigen is not yet known. No qualities accompany the bases; no much larger clone lies one base away.

The rearrangement joined TRBV4-2 to TRBJ2-3; TRBD2 agrees with 8 junctional bases. The source is a woman aged 40 to 50 who had recovered from COVID-19. Sequencing was performed on peripheral blood. CDR3 protein: CASSQGGGWRDTQYF. The nucleotides read TGTGCCAGCAGCCAAGGCGGGGGGTGGAGAGATACGCAGTATTTT.